What follows are 23 T cell receptor beta chains derived from one specimen sequenced in a study of control samples from healthy donors and cancer patients. TCRdb keeps only in-frame clones here, not all; method: immunoSEQ multiplex PCR. The sample holds approximately 170,000 clones; 90% to 95% are singletons and the top ten take over 1.1%. Sequencing was done on a sample of blood. The source is a man younger than 45 in good health.

This chain uses TRBV20-1 with TRBJ2-5; D is unclear. The V and J ends lost 3 bases and 12 bases respectively, with 11 bases between them. CDR1 DFQATT and CDR2 SNEGSKA come from the germline V gene (reference sequence). The CDR3 covers 10 residues. The DNA for the CDR3 is TGCAGTGCTAGTCCCCGACCAGAGTACTTC. Protein sequence: CSASPRPEYF.

This rearrangement joins TRBV9 to TRBJ1-3, with D unresolved. The V end was cut by 3 bases, the J end by 1 base, with 8 bases between. Germline assignment: CDR1 SGDLS and CDR2 YYNGEE. The CDR3 is made up of 14 amino acids. The CDR3 bases are TGTGCCAGCAGCGCGGACCAATCTGGAAACACCATATATTTT. Translated: CASSADQSGNTIYF.

The chain couples TRBV5-1 to TRBJ2-2; D is possibly TRBD1 (5 bases). Trimming removed 0 bases at V and 0 bases at J, with 12 bases between. CDR1 is SGHRS and CDR2 is YFSETQ in the germline V gene. The CDR3 runs to 17 residues. Here the CDR3 reads CASSLAGLRANTGELFF. CDR3 nucleotides: TGCGCCAGCAGCTTGGCAGGGCTTAGGGCGAACACCGGGGAGCTGTTTTTT.

The chain links TRBV5-4 to TRBJ1-3; no clear D gene. V lost 3 bases and J lost 2, with 12 bases in between. From germline, CDR1 is SGHNT and CDR2 YYREEE (reference sequence). The CDR3 has 15 residues. In DNA form, the CDR3 reads TGTGCCAGCAGCTCTGCTGAGGCGGCTGGAAACACCATATATTTT. Translated: CASSSAEAAGNTIYF.

The CDR3 DNA reads as TGTGCCAGTAGTAGGTCCGGGACAGGGTCCGGCGAGCAGTACTTC. This codes for CASSRSGTGSGEQYF. The chain links TRBV19 to TRBJ2-7; 9 nucleotides match TRBD1. V trimming: 4 bases; J trimming: 6 bases; junction bases outside the gene matches: 10. The CDR3 sequence is 15 residues long. Germline V gene lookup returns CDR1 LNHDA and CDR2 SQIVND (reference sequence).

The CDR3 DNA reads as TGCGCCAGCAGCCAAGTTGGGAGCAGTTTCTACGAGCAGTACTTC. Protein sequence: CASSQVGSSFYEQYF. This chain connects TRBV4-1 to TRBJ2-7; maybe TRBD2 (5 bases). V lost 1 base to trimming and J lost 3 bases, with 13 bases between them. The CDR3 is 15 amino acids. CDR1 and CDR2 (germline): MGHRA, YSYEKL.

The chain combines TRBV11-3 with TRBJ1-3, with D unclear. Trimming took 5 bases from V and 2 from J, leaving 7 bases between them. CDR3 length: 13 amino acids. Germline CDR1 is SGHNT and CDR2 is YENEEA. The CDR3 loop is CASSPGPGNTIYF. The CDR3 nucleotides are TGTGCCAGCAGCCCCGGACCTGGAAACACCATATATTTT.

The chain links TRBV5-1 to TRBJ1-1; 10 bases align to TRBD1. The V gene's germline CDR1 is SGHRS and CDR2 YFSETQ. The V and J ends lost 4 bases and 2 bases, in that order; junction bases with no gene match: 2. The CDR3 is made up of 14 amino acids. In DNA form, the CDR3 reads TGCGCCAGCAGCCCGACAGGGGGCAACACTGAAGCTTTCTTT. It yields the protein CASSPTGGNTEAFF.

The chain carries TRBV2 and TRBJ2-7; 10 bases are a match to TRBD1. V gave up 8 bases and J gave up 4 bases; unmatched junction bases: 8. The CDR3 runs 14 residues. CDR1 and CDR2 from the germline V gene are SNHLY and FYNNEI. The CDR3 region has the DNA TGTGCCAGCGGATTCGGACAGGGGGTATACGAGCAGTACTTC. Encoded protein: CASGFGQGVYEQYF.

The chain recombines TRBV19 with TRBJ2-1; D may match TRBD1 or TRBD2 (5 bases each). Deletions cut 3 bases from V and 10 bases from J, with 22 bases between. The CDR3 sequence is 16 residues long. Germline CDR1 and CDR2: LNHDA and SQIVND (reference sequence). As DNA, the CDR3 is TGTGCCAGTAGTATTACGGGGTTGGGGGACCACAGGGAGCAGTTCTTC. Translation gives CASSITGLGDHREQFF. Combining the CDR3 with reference TRBV19 and TRBJ2-1 gives the whole variable domain DGGITQSPKYLFRKEGQNVTLSCEQNLNHDAMYWYRQDPGQGLRLIYYSQIVNDFQKGDIAEGYSVSREKKESFPLTVTSAQKNPTAFYLCASSITGLGDHREQFFGPGTRLTVL.

The rearrangement links TRBV30 to TRBJ1-1, with a possible D match to TRBD1 (6 bases). The CDR3 is 12 residues long. Trimming took off 7 bases at V and 7 bases at J, with 16 bases between the two ends. CDR1 and CDR2 (germline): GTSNPN, SVGIG (reference sequence). The CDR3 reads CASTPQQGEAFF. The DNA of the CDR3 is TGTGCCTCAACTCCCCAACAGGGTGAAGCTTTCTTT.

This sequence joins TRBV6-5 and TRBJ1-1; 10 bases agree with TRBD1. Looked up from germline, CDR1 is MNHEY and CDR2 is SVGAGI. This CDR3 contains 16 residues. V dropped 0 bases and J dropped 2; count of bases not matched to a gene: 3. The CDR3 reads CASSYSMTGGNTEAFF. The CDR3 DNA reads as TGTGCCAGCAGTTACTCCATGACAGGGGGCAACACTGAAGCTTTCTTT.

The chain carries TRBV15 and TRBJ2-7; TRBD1 or TRBD2 may be the D gene (5 bases each). In germline, CDR1 is LNHNV, CDR2 YYDKDF (reference sequence). The ends were cut back, 0 bases at V and 9 bases at J, with 12 bases in the middle. CDR3 length equals 13 residues. The CDR3 sequence is CATSRDASGRQYF. CDR3 in DNA: TGTGCCACCAGCAGAGATGCGTCGGGACGGCAGTACTTC.

The chain combines TRBV2 with TRBJ1-6, with a possible D match to TRBD1 (5 bases). Deletions cut 9 bases from V and 3 bases from J, with 15 bases between. Germline V gene sequence: CDR1 SNHLY, CDR2 FYNNEI. CDR3 size: 15 residues. As DNA, the CDR3 is TGTGCCAGTCTACAACAGGTGAACTATAATTCACCCCTCCACTTT. The encoded protein is CASLQQVNYNSPLHF. The full variable domain, its missing parts supplied by reference TRBV2 and TRBJ1-6, is EPEVTQTPSHQVTQMGQEVILRCVPISNHLYFYWYRQILGQKVEFLVSFYNNEISEKSEIFDDQFSVERPDGSNFTLKIRSTKLEDSAMYFCASLQQVNYNSPLHFGNGTRLTVT.

The V gene is TRBV7-9, the J gene TRBJ1-1; possibly TRBD1 for D (5 bases). The V gene's germline CDR1 is SEHNR and CDR2 FQNEAQ (reference sequence). The CDR3 totals 15 residues. Trimming took off 8 bases at V and 3 bases at J, with 19 bases between the two ends. The CDR3 reads CASCLATAGYTEAFF. DNA of the CDR3: TGTGCCAGCTGCCTGGCGACAGCGGGGTACACTGAAGCTTTCTTT.

The genes are TRBV4-2 and TRBJ1-5; D is unclear. CDR1 is LGHNA, CDR2 YNFKEQ, per germline. The ends were cut back, 1 base at V and 4 bases at J, with 8 bases in the middle. The CDR3 runs to 14 residues. The CDR3 loop reads CASSQVGGNQPQHF. The CDR3 region has the DNA TGTGCCAGCAGCCAAGTGGGCGGGAATCAGCCCCAGCATTTT.

The CDR3, as DNA: TGCGCCAGCAGCCACGGGACAGGGGATCAGCCCCAGCATTTT. This codes for CASSHGTGDQPQHF. The chain joins TRBV4-1 to TRBJ1-5; 10 positions match TRBD1. The CDR3 is made up of 14 amino acids. The ends lost 3 bases at V and 5 bases at J; junction bases unmatched: 1. CDR1 and CDR2 (germline): MGHRA, YSYEKL.

This clone was seen only once. This chain connects TRBV6-5 to TRBJ1-2; the D is unclear. Germline loops: CDR1 MNHEY, CDR2 SVGAGI. The CDR3 has 12 amino acids. Trimming took 6 bases from V and 8 from J, leaving 13 bases between them. The CDR3 coding sequence is TGTGCCAGCAGCGGTGGGAGCAGCGGCTACACCTTC. Amino acid sequence: CASSGGSSGYTF.

Notes on this clone: Sequence at one end of the junction differs from germline and may be a read error. The chain is built from TRBV2 and TRBJ1-2; possibly TRBD1 for D (6 bases). In germline, CDR1 is SNHLY, CDR2 FYNNEI. The length of the CDR3 is 16 residues. CDR3 region: CASSEVVAGASYGYTF. CDR3 nucleotide sequence: TGTGCCAGCAGCGAAGTCGTTGCGGGGGCAAGCTATGGCTACACCTTC. Based on the CDR3 plus reference TRBV2 and TRBJ1-2, the full variable domain is EPEVTQTPSHQVTQMGQEVILRCVPISNHLYFYWYRQILGQKVEFLVSFYNNEISEKSEIFDDQFSVERPDGSNFTLKIRSTKLEDSAMYFCASSEVVAGASYGYTFGSGTRLTVV.

This chain's CDR3 is CASGSWTGGGTEAFF. CDR3 DNA: TGTGCTAGTGGTTCGTGGACAGGCGGTGGGACTGAAGCTTTCTTT. This rearrangement joins TRBV12-5 to TRBJ1-1, with TRBD1 matching over 7 bases. V shed 4 bases, J shed 5 bases, and the junction held 10 bases outside the gene matches. CDR3 length equals 15 residues. CDR1 is LGHNT, CDR2 FRNRAP, per germline.

This rearrangement joins TRBV19 to TRBJ1-6; D gene ambiguous. V was cut by 5 bases and J by 4 bases, with 12 bases left in between. This CDR3 is built from 15 residues. Germline V gene sequence: CDR1 LNHDA, CDR2 SQIVND (reference sequence). The CDR3 here is CASSVDPPYNSPLHF. The DNA of the CDR3 is TGTGCCAGTAGTGTGGACCCTCCTTATAATTCACCCCTCCACTTT.

This chain joins TRBV30 and TRBJ1-4; 8 nucleotides agree with TRBD1. This CDR3 comprises 14 residues. Germline V gives CDR1 GTSNPN, CDR2 SVGIG (reference sequence). J gave up 7 bases and V 0 bases, and 4 bases lay outside the gene matches. This chain's CDR3 is CAWSVSGGIEKLFF. DNA for the CDR3: TGTGCCTGGAGTGTGTCAGGGGGCATTGAAAAACTGTTTTTT.

Details on this clone: In the same sample, other DNA sequences code for this CDR3. The CDR3: CASSLGTTYEQYF. For the CDR3, the DNA is TGTGCCAGCAGCTTAGGCACTACCTACGAGCAGTACTTC. The chain recombines TRBV7-2 with TRBJ2-7; D remains unclear. Germline V gene sequence: CDR1 SGHTA, CDR2 FQGNSA. Trimming took off 1 base at V and 2 bases at J, with 6 bases between the two ends. CDR3 size: 13 residues.